This T cell receptor (beta chain) appears in the sequencing data of a study of blood T cell repertoires in COVID-19. For the study at large: COVID-19 samples collected from the United States, Italy and Spain covered acute and convalescent phases. In each case, the material was cDNA or gDNA derived from T cells, B-cell-depleted T cells, or PBMCs.

Source study methods: Estimates of nucleated cell counts were drawn from the amplification of reference gene primers. The protocol was immunoSEQ multiplex PCR, while the TCRdb copy is restricted to in-frame clones and leaves out a portion. The D gene and trimming were derived from the DNA, and the V and J assignments and clone size from that table. The sample yields around 190,000 clones, 70% to 90% seen once. This CDR3 is 15 amino acids long. Germline assignment: CDR1 LGHNA and CDR2 YSLEER. V was shortened by 4 bases and J by 2 bases, with 14 bases between the two germline ends. Source material: peripheral blood. The chain couples TRBV4-3 to TRBJ1-1, with unresolved D. This TCR was recovered from a woman at least 80 years old with acute or convalescent COVID-19. Here the CDR3 reads CASSPRGRFNTEAFF. The CDR3 DNA follows: TGCGCCAGCAGCCCCCGAGGCCGGTTTAACACTGAAGCTTTCTTT.